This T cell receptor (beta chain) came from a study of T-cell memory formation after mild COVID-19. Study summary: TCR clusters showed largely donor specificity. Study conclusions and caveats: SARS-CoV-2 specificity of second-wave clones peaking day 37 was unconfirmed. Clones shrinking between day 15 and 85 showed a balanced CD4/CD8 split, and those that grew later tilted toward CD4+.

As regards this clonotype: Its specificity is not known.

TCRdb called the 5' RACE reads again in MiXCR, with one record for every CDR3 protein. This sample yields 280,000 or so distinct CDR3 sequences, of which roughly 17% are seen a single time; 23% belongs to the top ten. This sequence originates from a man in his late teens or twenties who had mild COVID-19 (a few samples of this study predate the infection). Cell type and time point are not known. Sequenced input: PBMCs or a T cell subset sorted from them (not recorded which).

CDR3 in amino acids: CASNGGQWREKLFF. DNA of the CDR3: TGTGCCAGCAACGGGGGACAATGGAGGGAAAAACTGTTTTTT. The V gene is TRBV4-2, the J gene TRBJ1-4, with D perhaps TRBD1 (6 bases). There are 14 residues in the CDR3. V was pared by 7 bases and J by 8 bases, with 17 bases between. Looked up from germline, CDR1 is LGHNA and CDR2 is YNFKEQ.